A single sample gave rise to the 4 T cell receptor beta chains below, sequenced in a study of cytomegalovirus exposure and HLA in healthy donors. PCR employed 60 Vbeta and 13 Jbeta primers. The data were produced by immunoSEQ multiplex PCR, yet TCRdb's version contains in-frame clones alone and is incomplete. The sample lists 65,000 or so clones, 60% to 80% occurring once. The sequencing sample was made of PBMCs. Receptors originate from a girl between 5 and 17 years old in good health and CMV-seropositive.

The rearrangement uses TRBV6-5 and TRBJ2-1; 10 bases agree with TRBD2. The V and J ends lost 10 bases and 6 bases, in that order; junction bases with no gene match: 12. The CDR3 has 15 residues. The V gene's germline CDR1 is MNHEY and CDR2 SVGAGI. The CDR3 nucleotides are TGTGCCACCCTACTTCTAGCGGGAGCGGCCAATGAGCAGTTCTTC. Translation gives CATLLLAGAANEQFF.

J is TRBJ1-2 and V is TRBV7-9, with 7 bases identical to TRBD1. Germline CDR1 and CDR2: SEHNR and FQNEAQ (reference sequence). V lost 1 base to trimming and J lost 4 bases; unmatched junction nucleotides: 3. The CDR3 has 14 amino acids. The CDR3 nucleotides read TGTGCCAGCAGCTTAGAGGGGGCCGTCTATGGCTACACCTTC. Residues: CASSLEGAVYGYTF. Combining the CDR3 with reference TRBV7-9 and TRBJ1-2 gives the whole variable domain DTGVSQNPRHKITKRGQNVTFRCDPISEHNRLYWYRQTLGQGPEFLTYFQNEAQLEKSRLLSDRFSAERPKGSFSTLEIQRTEQGDSAMYLCASSLEGAVYGYTFGSGTRLTVV.

The V and J genes are TRBV29-1 and TRBJ2-1; the match to TRBD1 covers 7 bases. CDR1 is SQVTM and CDR2 is ANQGSEA in the germline V gene. This CDR3 comprises 14 residues. V was clipped by 6 bases and J by 1 base; unmatched bases: 6. The CDR3 is CSVRQGESYNEQFF. The CDR3 region has the DNA TGCAGCGTGAGACAGGGAGAATCCTACAATGAGCAGTTCTTC.

The genes are TRBV6-5 and TRBJ1-6, with D possibly being TRBD1 (6 bases). CDR1 and CDR2 (germline): MNHEY, SVGAGI. The CDR3 extends over 14 amino acids. V lost 4 bases to trimming and J lost 9 bases, with 13 bases between them. The CDR3 DNA reads as TGTGCCAGCAGTTCCCGGACAGCCTTTTCACCCCTCCACTTT. This gives the protein CASSSRTAFSPLHF.